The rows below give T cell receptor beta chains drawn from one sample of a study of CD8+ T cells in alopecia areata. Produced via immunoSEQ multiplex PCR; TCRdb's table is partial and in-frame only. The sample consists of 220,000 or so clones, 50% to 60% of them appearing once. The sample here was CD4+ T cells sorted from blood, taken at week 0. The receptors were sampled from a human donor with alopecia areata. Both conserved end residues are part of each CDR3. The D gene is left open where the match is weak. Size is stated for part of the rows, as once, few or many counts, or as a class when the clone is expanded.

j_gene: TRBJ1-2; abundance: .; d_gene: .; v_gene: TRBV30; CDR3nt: TGTGCCTGGATAAGTCGACAGGCTTTGGGCTACACCTTC; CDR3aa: CAWISRQALGYTF
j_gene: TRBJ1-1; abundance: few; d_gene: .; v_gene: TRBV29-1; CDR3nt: TGCAGCGTACACCACACTTCCCGACAGACTGAAGCTTTCTTT; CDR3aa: CSVHHTSRQTEAFF
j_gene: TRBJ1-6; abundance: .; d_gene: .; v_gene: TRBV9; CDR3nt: TGTGCCAGCAGCGCTGTGGGGAATTCACCCCTCCACTTT; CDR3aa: CASSAVGNSPLHF
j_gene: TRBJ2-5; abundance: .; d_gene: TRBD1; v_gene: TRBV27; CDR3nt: TGTGCCAGCAACCCCGGGACAGTTTGGCGGGAGACCCAGTACTTC; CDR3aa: CASNPGTVWRETQYF
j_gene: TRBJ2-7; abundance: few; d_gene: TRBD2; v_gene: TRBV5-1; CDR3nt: TGCGCCAGCAGCTTGGCGACTAGCCGCGAGCAGTACTTC; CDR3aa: CASSLATSREQYF
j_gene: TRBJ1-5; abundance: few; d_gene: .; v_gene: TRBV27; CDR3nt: TGTGCCAGCAGTTCCGTTTCGGGTGTCAATCAGCCCCAGCATTTT; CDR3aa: CASSSVSGVNQPQHF
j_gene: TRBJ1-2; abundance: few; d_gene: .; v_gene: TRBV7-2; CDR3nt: TGTGCCAGCAGCTTAGTTCCCGGGGGGAACTATGGCTACACCTTC; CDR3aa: CASSLVPGGNYGYTF
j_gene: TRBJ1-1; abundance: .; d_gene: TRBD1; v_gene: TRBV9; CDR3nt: TGTGCCAGCAGCGTAGGGACAGGGGAATGGTTCTTT; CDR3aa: CASSVGTGEWFF
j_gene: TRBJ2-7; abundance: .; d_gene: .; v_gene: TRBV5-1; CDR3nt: TGCGCCAGTCAGAGGACCGGGGAGGTCGAGCAGTACTTC; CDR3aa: CASQRTGEVEQYF
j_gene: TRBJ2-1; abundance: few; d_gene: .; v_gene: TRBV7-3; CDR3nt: TGTGCCAGCAGCTCCTCGTTCAATGAGCAGTTCTTC; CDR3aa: CASSSSFNEQFF
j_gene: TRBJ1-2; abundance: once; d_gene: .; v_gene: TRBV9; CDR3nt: TGTGCCAGCAGCTCGGTTGGCTATGGCTACACCTTC; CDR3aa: CASSSVGYGYTF
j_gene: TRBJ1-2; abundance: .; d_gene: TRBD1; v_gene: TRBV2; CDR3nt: TGTGCCAGCAGTGAGACAGGGAACTATGGCTACACCTTC; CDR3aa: CASSETGNYGYTF
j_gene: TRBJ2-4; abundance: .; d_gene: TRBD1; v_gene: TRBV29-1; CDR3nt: TGCAGCGTTTTACAGGGGGCTTGGGCCAAAAACATTCAGTACTTC; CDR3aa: CSVLQGAWAKNIQYF
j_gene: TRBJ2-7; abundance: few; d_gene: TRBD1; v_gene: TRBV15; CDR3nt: TGTGCCACCAGCACCATCCGGGACAGAATCAAATCCGAGCAGTACTTC; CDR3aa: CATSTIRDRIKSEQYF
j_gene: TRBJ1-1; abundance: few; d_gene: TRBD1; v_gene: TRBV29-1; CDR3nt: TGCAGCGTAGAGCCAGGGGGCCCGGCGACCACTGAAGCTTTCTTT; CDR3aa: CSVEPGGPATTEAFF
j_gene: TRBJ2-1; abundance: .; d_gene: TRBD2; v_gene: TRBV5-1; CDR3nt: TGCGCCAGCAGCTCAACTAGCGGGAGCTCCTACAATGAGCAGTTCTTC; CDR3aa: CASSSTSGSSYNEQFF
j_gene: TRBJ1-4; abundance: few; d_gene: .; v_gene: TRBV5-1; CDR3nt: TGCGCCAGCAGCTTGGCGGGGAACGACGCGCAAAAACTGTTTTTT; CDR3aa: CASSLAGNDAQKLFF
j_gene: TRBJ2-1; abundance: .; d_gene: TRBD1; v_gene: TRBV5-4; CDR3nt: TGTGCCAGCAGTCCGACAGGGCGCTCCTACAATGAGCAGTTCTTC; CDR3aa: CASSPTGRSYNEQFF
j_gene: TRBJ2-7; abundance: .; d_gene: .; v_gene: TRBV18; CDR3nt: TGTGCCAGCTCACCATCACAGGGTTACGAGCAGTACTTC; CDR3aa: CASSPSQGYEQYF
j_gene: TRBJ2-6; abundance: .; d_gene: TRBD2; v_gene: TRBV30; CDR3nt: TGTGCCTGCGACAGCCAAATGCTTGGGGGGGACTGGGCCAACGTCCTGACTTTC; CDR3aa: CACDSQMLGGDWANVLTF
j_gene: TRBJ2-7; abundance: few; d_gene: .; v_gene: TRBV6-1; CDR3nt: TGTGCCAGCAGGGACAGCGCCTACGAGCAGTACTTC; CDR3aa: CASRDSAYEQYF
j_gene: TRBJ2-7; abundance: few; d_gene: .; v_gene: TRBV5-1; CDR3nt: TGCGCCAGCAGTTTTAGTCCTACTTCCTACGAGCAGTACTTC; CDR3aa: CASSFSPTSYEQYF
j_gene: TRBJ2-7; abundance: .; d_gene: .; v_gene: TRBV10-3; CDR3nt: TGTGCCATCAGTGAGTCTGGGTCTTACGAGCAGTACTTC; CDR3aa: CAISESGSYEQYF
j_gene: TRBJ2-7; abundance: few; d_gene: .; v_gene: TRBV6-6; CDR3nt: TGTGCCAGCAAGGACAGAGGGCACGGCGAGCAGTACTTC; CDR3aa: CASKDRGHGEQYF
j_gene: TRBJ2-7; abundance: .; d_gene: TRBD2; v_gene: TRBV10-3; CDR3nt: TGTGCCACGAGGACTAGGGAGATGGACGAGCAGTACTTC; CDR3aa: CATRTREMDEQYF
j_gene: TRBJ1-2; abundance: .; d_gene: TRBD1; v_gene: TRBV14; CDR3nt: TGTGCCAGCAGCCTACAGGGGGACTATGGCTACACCTTC; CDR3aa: CASSLQGDYGYTF
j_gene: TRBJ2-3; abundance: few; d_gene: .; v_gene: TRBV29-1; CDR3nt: TGCAGCGTTTCCCTAGGGGTAATTGAAACAGATACGCAGTATTTT; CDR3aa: CSVSLGVIETDTQYF
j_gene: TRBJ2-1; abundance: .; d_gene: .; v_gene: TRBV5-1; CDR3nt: TGCGCCAGCAGCTTACTAGGTAGCTCCTACAATGAGCAGTTCTTC; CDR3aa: CASSLLGSSYNEQFF
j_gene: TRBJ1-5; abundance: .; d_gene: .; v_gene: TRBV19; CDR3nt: TGTGCCAGTAGTACTCGACAGGCCTCGGGGAGCAATCAGCCCCAGCATTTT; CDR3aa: CASSTRQASGSNQPQHF
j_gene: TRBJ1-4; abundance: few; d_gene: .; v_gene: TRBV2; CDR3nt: TGTGCCAGCAGGGTACAGCAGACTAATGAAAAACTGTTTTTT; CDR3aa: CASRVQQTNEKLFF
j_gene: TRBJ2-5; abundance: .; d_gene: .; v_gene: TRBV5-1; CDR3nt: TGCGCCAGCAGGGGGGAGACCCAGTACTTC; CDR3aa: CASRGETQYF
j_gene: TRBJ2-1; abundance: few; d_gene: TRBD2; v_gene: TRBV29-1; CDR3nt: TGCAGCGTTGTAGGCAAGCGGGAGGCTTCCCTTGCACACAATGAGCAGTTCTTC; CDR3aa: CSVVGKREASLAHNEQFF
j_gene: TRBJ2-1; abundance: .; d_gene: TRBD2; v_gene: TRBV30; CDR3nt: TGTGCCTGGAGCTGGATAGCGGGAGAGGTGGGCCACAATGAGCAGTTCTTC; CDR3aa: CAWSWIAGEVGHNEQFF
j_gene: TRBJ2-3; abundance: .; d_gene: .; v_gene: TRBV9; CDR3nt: TGTGCCAGCAGCTTTCGACAGAGCACAGATACGCAGTATTTT; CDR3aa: CASSFRQSTDTQYF
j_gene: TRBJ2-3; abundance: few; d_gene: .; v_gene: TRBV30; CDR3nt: TGTGCCTGGAGTGGGTATACGCAGTATTTT; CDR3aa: CAWSGYTQYF
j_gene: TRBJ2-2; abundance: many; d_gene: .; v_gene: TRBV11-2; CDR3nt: TGTGCCAGCAGCCCGAGTCACGGGGAGCTGTTTTTT; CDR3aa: CASSPSHGELFF
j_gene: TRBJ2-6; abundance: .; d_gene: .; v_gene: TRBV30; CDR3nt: TGTGCCTGGAGTACGGCAGTCTCTGGGGCCAACGTCCTGACTTTC; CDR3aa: CAWSTAVSGANVLTF
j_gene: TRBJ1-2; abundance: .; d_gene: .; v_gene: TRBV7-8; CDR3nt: TGTGCCAGCAGCTTAGGAACGCATTCCCTCTATGGCTACACCTTC; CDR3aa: CASSLGTHSLYGYTF
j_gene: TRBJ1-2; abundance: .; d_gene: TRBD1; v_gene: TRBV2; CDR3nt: TGTGCCAGCAGTGATAGGGGGCAAGGCGGCTACACCTTC; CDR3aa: CASSDRGQGGYTF
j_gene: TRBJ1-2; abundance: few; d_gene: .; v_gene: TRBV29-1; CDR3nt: TGCAGCGTTGAACCGTCTCGAGCCTCTGGCTACACCTTC; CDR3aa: CSVEPSRASGYTF
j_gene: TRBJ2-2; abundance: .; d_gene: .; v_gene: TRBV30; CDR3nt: TGTGCCTGGAGCCTCTTAGGGGAGTATTCGAACACCGGGGAGCTGTTTTTT; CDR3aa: CAWSLLGEYSNTGELFF
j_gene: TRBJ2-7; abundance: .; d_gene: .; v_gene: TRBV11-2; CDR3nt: TGTGCCAGCAGCTTAGACCACGGACGAGACGAGCAGTACTTC; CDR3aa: CASSLDHGRDEQYF
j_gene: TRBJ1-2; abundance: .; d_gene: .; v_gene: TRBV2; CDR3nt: TGTGCCAGCAGTCCAGACAGTAACTATGGCTACACCTTC; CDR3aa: CASSPDSNYGYTF
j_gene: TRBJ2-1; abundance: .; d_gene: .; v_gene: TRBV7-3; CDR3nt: TGTGCCAGCAGCTACCTCGGGACGCCGAATGAGCAGTTCTTC; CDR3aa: CASSYLGTPNEQFF
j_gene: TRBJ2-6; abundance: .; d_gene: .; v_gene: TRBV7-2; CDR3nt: TGTGCCAGCACCCAAAAGTTAACTGGGGCCAACGTCCTGACTTTC; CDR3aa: CASTQKLTGANVLTF
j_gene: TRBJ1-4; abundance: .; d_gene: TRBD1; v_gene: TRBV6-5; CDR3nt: TGTGCCAGCAGGGGGACAGAGGATGAAAAACTGTTTTTT; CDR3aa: CASRGTEDEKLFF
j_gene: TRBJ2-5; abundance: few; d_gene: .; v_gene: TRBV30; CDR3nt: TGTGCCTGGAGTGCGGCTAGTGCTGAGACCCAGTACTTC; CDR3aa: CAWSAASAETQYF
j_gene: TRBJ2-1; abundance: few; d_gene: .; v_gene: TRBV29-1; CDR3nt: TGCAGCGTTGATACTCGGACATTAAGGTGGCAGCAGTTCTTC; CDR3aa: CSVDTRTLRWQQFF
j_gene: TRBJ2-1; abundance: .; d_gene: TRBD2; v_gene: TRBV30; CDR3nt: TGTGCCTGGAGTCTCATTGGGGGGGACAATGAGCAGTTCTTC; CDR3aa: CAWSLIGGDNEQFF
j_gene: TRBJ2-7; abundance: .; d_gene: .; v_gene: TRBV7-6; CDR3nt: TGTGCCAGCAGCACCCGCTACAGCTACGAGCAGTACTTC; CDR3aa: CASSTRYSYEQYF
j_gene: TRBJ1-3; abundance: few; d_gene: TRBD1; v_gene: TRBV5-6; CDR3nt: TGTGCCTCCTCGGGGACAGGGGGGATCTCTGGAAACACCATATATTTT; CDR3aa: CASSGTGGISGNTIYF
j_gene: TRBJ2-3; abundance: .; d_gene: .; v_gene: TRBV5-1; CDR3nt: TGCGCCAGCAGCATCGGGACTAGCACAGATACGCAGTATTTT; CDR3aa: CASSIGTSTDTQYF
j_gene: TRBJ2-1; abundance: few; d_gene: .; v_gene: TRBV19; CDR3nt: TGTGCCAGTAGTATCGCCGGGACCACCGGCAATGAGCAGTTCTTC; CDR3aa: CASSIAGTTGNEQFF
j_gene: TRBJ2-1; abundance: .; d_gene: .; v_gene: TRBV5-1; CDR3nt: TGCGCCAGCAGCTTGATAACCCCTTCCTACAATGAGCAGTTCTTC; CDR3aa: CASSLITPSYNEQFF
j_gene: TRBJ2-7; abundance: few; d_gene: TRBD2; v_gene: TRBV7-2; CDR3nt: TGTGCCAGCAGCTCCTGGGGGGGCGAGCAGTACTTC; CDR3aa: CASSSWGGEQYF
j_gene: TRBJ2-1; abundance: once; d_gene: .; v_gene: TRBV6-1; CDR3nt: TGTGCCAGCAGCACCGTTGGTGATGAGCAGTTCTTC; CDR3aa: CASSTVGDEQFF